These T cell receptor beta chains were read from a single sample in a study of blood T cell repertoires in COVID-19. The method was immunoSEQ multiplex PCR; TCRdb's version includes in-frame clones alone and lacks a portion of them. The sample carries approximately 52,000 clones, roughly 89% recorded once. Sequenced: peripheral blood. These receptors were collected from a man between 60 and 75 years old with active COVID-19. Each CDR3 is given with its conserved first and last residue. Clone size, where shown, is once, few, many, or a class for clones that have expanded.

cdr3_aa | v_call | clone_size | j_call
CASSLGRGEDQPQHF | TRBV5-4 | - | TRBJ1-5
CASSYPRQGKGTEAFF | TRBV6-5 | - | TRBJ1-1
CASSLGSPLETQYF | TRBV5-1 | once | TRBJ2-5
CASSWGYSGSSYEQYF | TRBV5-4 | - | TRBJ2-7
CASGDSVGHAEQFF | TRBV12-5 | - | TRBJ2-1
CASSYPGTSGRTAKNIQYF | TRBV6-2/TRBV6-3 | - | TRBJ2-4
CASKAGAQNTEAFF | TRBV28 | - | TRBJ1-1
CASSHFYNEQFF | TRBV12-3/TRBV12-4 | - | TRBJ2-1
CASSLAFSGSYEQYF | TRBV11-2 | once | TRBJ2-7
CASSFSGREAYEQYF | TRBV11-2 | - | TRBJ2-7
CASSPPGISYNEQFF | TRBV28 | - | TRBJ2-1
CSVEGGLNEQFF | TRBV29-1 | - | TRBJ2-1
CASSLDSSGNTIYF | TRBV5-6 | - | TRBJ1-3
CASSLNPGQGSGELFF | TRBV5-1 | - | TRBJ2-2
CASSSGQVQGPQHF | TRBV27 | - | TRBJ1-5
CASSLGAISYEQYF | TRBV5-8 | - | TRBJ2-7
CASSPKRAQYF | TRBV3-1/TRBV3-2 | - | TRBJ2-7
CASSRRSGRAHEQFF | TRBV11-2 | - | TRBJ2-1
CASSQGTGPRATGELFF | TRBV3-1/TRBV3-2 | - | TRBJ2-2
CASSLAGAKTF | TRBV7-9 | - | TRBJ1-2
CASTPRASGVGDTQYF | TRBV5-5 | - | TRBJ2-3
CASSFLINRSGRTYNEQFF | TRBV13 | - | TRBJ2-1
CASSGGLAGDKNIQYF | TRBV19 | once | TRBJ2-4